This TCR beta chain emerged from a study of T-cell memory formation after mild COVID-19. The CDR3 runs 16 residues. V lost 0 bases, J lost 8 bases, and 10 bases stayed unmatched. Germline V gene data show CDR1 as LGHNA and CDR2 as YSLEER. This clonotype appeared a few times. MiXCR, run by TCRdb on the 5' RACE reads, gives a single entry per CDR3 protein. The table has hundreds of thousands of distinct CDR3 sequences, about 20% seen once. This TCR was recovered from an adult woman who had mild COVID-19 (a few samples of this study predate the infection). Cell type and time point are not known. J is TRBJ2-3 and V is TRBV4-3; 8 bases map to TRBD2. The sequenced sample consisted of PBMCs or a T cell subset sorted from them (not recorded which). CDR3 coding DNA: TGCGCCAGCAGCCAAGAAGTTATTGGGACTAGGCGTACGCAGTATTTT. Amino acids: CASSQEVIGTRRTQYF.